These T cell receptor beta chains were read from a single sample in a study of cytomegalovirus exposure and HLA in healthy donors. The protocol was immunoSEQ multiplex PCR, while the TCRdb copy is restricted to in-frame clones and leaves out a portion. The sample yields some 200,000 clones, about 70% seen once. Sequenced sample: PBMCs. The receptor source for this set is a woman aged 25 to 39 in good health and CMV-seronegative. Each CDR3 is given with its conserved first and last residue. The order of the fields is J gene, D gene, clone size, V gene, CDR3 length, CDR3 protein, CDR3 DNA. A D gene is named only where the DNA matches it firmly. Size tells how often a clone was seen (once, few, many) or the class of an expanded clone, and some rows leave it out.

j_call: TRBJ2-5
d_call: .
clone_size: .
v_call: TRBV6-1
cdr3_length: 12
cdr3_aa: CASVDWEETQYF
cdr3_nt: TGTGCCAGCGTGGACTGGGAAGAGACCCAGTACTTC

j_call: TRBJ2-5
d_call: .
clone_size: .
v_call: TRBV6-5
cdr3_length: 16
cdr3_aa: CASSYSGLVGEETQYF
cdr3_nt: TGTGCCAGCAGTTACTCGGGCCTAGTCGGGGAAGAGACCCAGTACTTC

j_call: TRBJ2-7
d_call: .
clone_size: .
v_call: TRBV7-3
cdr3_length: 13
cdr3_aa: CASSLEPAYEQYF
cdr3_nt: TGTGCCAGCAGTTTAGAGCCCGCGTACGAGCAGTACTTC

j_call: TRBJ2-7
d_call: .
clone_size: few
v_call: TRBV28
cdr3_length: 14
cdr3_aa: CASRRGGNSYEQYF
cdr3_nt: TGTGCCAGCAGGCGCGGCGGGAACTCCTACGAGCAGTACTTC

j_call: TRBJ2-5
d_call: .
clone_size: .
v_call: TRBV4-1
cdr3_length: 15
cdr3_aa: CASSQPGEYLETQYF
cdr3_nt: TGCGCCAGCAGCCAACCAGGGGAGTACCTAGAGACCCAGTACTTC

j_call: TRBJ2-4
d_call: TRBD1
clone_size: .
v_call: TRBV5-1
cdr3_length: 15
cdr3_aa: CASSRTGEKGNIQYF
cdr3_nt: TGCGCCAGCAGCCGGACAGGGGAAAAGGGAAACATTCAGTACTTC

j_call: TRBJ2-7
d_call: .
clone_size: few
v_call: TRBV5-1
cdr3_length: 15
cdr3_aa: CASSLDLHRSYEQYF
cdr3_nt: TGCGCCAGCAGCTTGGATTTGCATCGGTCCTACGAGCAGTACTTC

j_call: TRBJ1-5
d_call: TRBD1
clone_size: few
v_call: TRBV18
cdr3_length: 17
cdr3_aa: CASSSGTGDIDNQPQHF
cdr3_nt: TGTGCCAGCTCGAGCGGGACAGGGGATATAGACAATCAGCCCCAGCATTTT

j_call: TRBJ1-1
d_call: TRBD1
clone_size: .
v_call: TRBV5-1
cdr3_length: 14
cdr3_aa: CASSLGQANTEAFF
cdr3_nt: TGCGCCAGCAGCCTAGGACAGGCTAACACTGAAGCTTTCTTT

j_call: TRBJ2-1
d_call: TRBD2
clone_size: .
v_call: TRBV2
cdr3_length: 18
cdr3_aa: CASSSLLGLAGGQYEQFF
cdr3_nt: TGTGCCAGCAGTTCTCTCCTCGGACTAGCGGGAGGGCAATATGAGCAGTTCTTC

j_call: TRBJ2-1
d_call: .
clone_size: .
v_call: TRBV7-3
cdr3_length: 13
cdr3_aa: CASSLTWRDEQFF
cdr3_nt: TGTGCCAGCAGCTTAACGTGGCGGGATGAGCAGTTCTTC

j_call: TRBJ2-5
d_call: TRBD1
clone_size: .
v_call: TRBV30
cdr3_length: 15
cdr3_aa: CAWNTPGQGGQTQYF
cdr3_nt: TGTGCCTGGAATACGCCGGGACAGGGGGGGCAGACCCAGTACTTC

j_call: TRBJ1-5
d_call: TRBD1
clone_size: once
v_call: TRBV15
cdr3_length: 16
cdr3_aa: CATSREGQVSNQPQHF
cdr3_nt: TGTGCCACCAGCAGGGAGGGACAGGTTAGCAATCAGCCCCAGCATTTT

j_call: TRBJ1-4
d_call: TRBD1
clone_size: .
v_call: TRBV5-6
cdr3_length: 14
cdr3_aa: CASSSGQENEKLFF
cdr3_nt: TGTGCCAGCAGCTCAGGACAGGAGAATGAAAAACTGTTTTTT

j_call: TRBJ2-2
d_call: .
clone_size: few
v_call: TRBV5-1
cdr3_length: 13
cdr3_aa: CASSPENTGELFF
cdr3_nt: TGCGCCAGCAGCCCAGAAAACACCGGGGAGCTGTTTTTT

j_call: TRBJ2-5
d_call: .
clone_size: .
v_call: TRBV6-5
cdr3_length: 14
cdr3_aa: CASSSRLRQETQYF
cdr3_nt: TGTGCCAGCAGTTCTAGGCTGAGACAAGAGACCCAGTACTTC

j_call: TRBJ1-2
d_call: TRBD1
clone_size: few
v_call: TRBV2
cdr3_length: 13
cdr3_aa: CASSDRQGDGYTF
cdr3_nt: TGTGCCAGCAGTGATAGGCAGGGGGATGGCTACACCTTC

j_call: TRBJ2-1
d_call: .
clone_size: .
v_call: TRBV6-5
cdr3_length: 16
cdr3_aa: CASSSPGGNPYNEQFF
cdr3_nt: TGTGCCAGCAGTTCCCCTGGGGGGAACCCTTACAATGAGCAGTTCTTC

j_call: TRBJ1-2
d_call: .
clone_size: .
v_call: TRBV5-1
cdr3_length: 15
cdr3_aa: CASSREQTNYNGYTF
cdr3_nt: TGCGCCAGCAGCCGGGAGCAGACGAACTATAACGGCTACACCTTC

j_call: TRBJ2-1
d_call: TRBD1
clone_size: .
v_call: TRBV7-9
cdr3_length: 14
cdr3_aa: CASSYTGGGEEQFF
cdr3_nt: TGTGCCAGCAGCTATACAGGGGGCGGTGAGGAACAGTTCTTC

j_call: TRBJ2-2
d_call: .
clone_size: .
v_call: TRBV27
cdr3_length: 13
cdr3_aa: CASSPPVTGELFF
cdr3_nt: TGTGCCAGCAGTCCCCCTGTCACCGGGGAGCTGTTTTTT

j_call: TRBJ2-2
d_call: TRBD1
clone_size: few
v_call: TRBV7-4
cdr3_length: 16
cdr3_aa: CSSSFWTGGYTGELFF
cdr3_nt: TGTTCCAGCAGCTTCTGGACAGGGGGCTACACCGGGGAGCTGTTTTTT

j_call: TRBJ1-4
d_call: .
clone_size: .
v_call: TRBV5-1
cdr3_length: 14
cdr3_aa: CASSLGAGEEKLFF
cdr3_nt: TGCGCCAGCAGCTTGGGTGCAGGGGAGGAAAAACTGTTTTTT

j_call: TRBJ2-7
d_call: .
clone_size: .
v_call: TRBV5-8
cdr3_length: 17
cdr3_aa: CASSFLPTGTRGYEQYF
cdr3_nt: TGTGCCAGCAGCTTTTTACCTACAGGGACAAGGGGTTACGAGCAGTACTTC

j_call: TRBJ2-7
d_call: TRBD1
clone_size: .
v_call: TRBV10-3
cdr3_length: 14
cdr3_aa: CAIGTGTAAYEQYF
cdr3_nt: TGTGCCATCGGGACGGGGACAGCCGCCTACGAGCAGTACTTC